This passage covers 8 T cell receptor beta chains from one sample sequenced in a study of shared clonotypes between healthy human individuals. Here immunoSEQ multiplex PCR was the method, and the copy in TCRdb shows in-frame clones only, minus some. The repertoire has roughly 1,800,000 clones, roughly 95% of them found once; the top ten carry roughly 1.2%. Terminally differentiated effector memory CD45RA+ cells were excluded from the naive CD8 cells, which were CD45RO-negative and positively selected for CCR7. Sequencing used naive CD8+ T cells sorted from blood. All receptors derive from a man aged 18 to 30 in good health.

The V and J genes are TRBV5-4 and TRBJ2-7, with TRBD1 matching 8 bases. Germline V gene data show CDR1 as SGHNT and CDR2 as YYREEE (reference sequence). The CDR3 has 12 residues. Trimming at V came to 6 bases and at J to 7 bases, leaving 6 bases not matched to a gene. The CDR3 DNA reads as TGTGCCAGCAAGGACAGGGTTGGTGAGCAGTACTTC. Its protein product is CASKDRVGEQYF.

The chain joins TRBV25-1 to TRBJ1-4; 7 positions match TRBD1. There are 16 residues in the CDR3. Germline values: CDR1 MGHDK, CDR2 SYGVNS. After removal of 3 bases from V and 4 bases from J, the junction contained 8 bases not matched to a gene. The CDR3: CASSEGTVLFNEKLFF. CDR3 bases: TGTGCCAGCAGTGAGGGGACAGTGCTTTTTAATGAAAAACTGTTTTTT.

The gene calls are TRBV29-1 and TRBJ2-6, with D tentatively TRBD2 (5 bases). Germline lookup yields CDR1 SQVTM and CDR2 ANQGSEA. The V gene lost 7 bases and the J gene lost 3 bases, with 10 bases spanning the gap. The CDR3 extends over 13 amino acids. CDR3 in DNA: TGCAGCGGGTACAGCGGTGGGGCCAACGTCCTGACTTTC. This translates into CSGYSGGANVLTF. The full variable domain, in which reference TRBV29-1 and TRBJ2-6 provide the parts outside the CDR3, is SAVISQKPSRDICQRGTSLTIQCQVDSQVTMMFWYRQQPGQSLTLIATANQGSEATYESGFVIDKFPISRPNLTFSTLTVSNMSPEDSSIYLCSGYSGGANVLTFGAGSRLTVL.

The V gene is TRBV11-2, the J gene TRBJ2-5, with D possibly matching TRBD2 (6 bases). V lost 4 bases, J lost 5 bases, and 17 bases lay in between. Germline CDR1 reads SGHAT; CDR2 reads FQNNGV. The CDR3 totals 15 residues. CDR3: CASSSVGTPGETQYF. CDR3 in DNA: TGTGCCAGCAGCTCAGTCGGGACTCCAGGGGAGACCCAGTACTTC.

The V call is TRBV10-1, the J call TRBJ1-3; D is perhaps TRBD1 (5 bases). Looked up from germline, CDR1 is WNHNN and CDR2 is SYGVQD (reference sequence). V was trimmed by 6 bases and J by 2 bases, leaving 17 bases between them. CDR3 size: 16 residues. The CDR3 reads CASRKGREVTGNTIYF. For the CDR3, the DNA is TGCGCCAGCAGAAAAGGCAGGGAAGTGACTGGAAACACCATATATTTT.

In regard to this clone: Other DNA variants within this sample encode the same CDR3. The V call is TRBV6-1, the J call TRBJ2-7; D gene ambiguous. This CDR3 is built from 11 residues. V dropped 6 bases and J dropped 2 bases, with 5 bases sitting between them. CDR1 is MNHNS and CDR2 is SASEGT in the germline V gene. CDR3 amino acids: CASRGAYEQYF. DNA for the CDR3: TGTGCCAGCAGAGGAGCCTACGAGCAGTACTTC.

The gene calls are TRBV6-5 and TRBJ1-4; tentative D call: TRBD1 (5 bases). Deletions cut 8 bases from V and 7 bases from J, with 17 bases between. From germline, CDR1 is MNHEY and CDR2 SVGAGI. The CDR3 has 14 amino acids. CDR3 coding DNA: TGTGCCAGCCGGCCGGGACCGTCGGGTGAAAAACTGTTTTTT. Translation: CASRPGPSGEKLFF.

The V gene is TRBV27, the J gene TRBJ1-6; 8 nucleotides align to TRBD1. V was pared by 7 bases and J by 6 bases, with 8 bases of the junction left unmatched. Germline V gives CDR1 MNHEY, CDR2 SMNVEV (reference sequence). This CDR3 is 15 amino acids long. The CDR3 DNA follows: TGTGCCAGCACGGGCAGGGGGCATATTAATTCACCCCTCCACTTT. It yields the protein CASTGRGHINSPLHF.